This T cell receptor (beta chain) was recovered during a study of shared clonotypes between healthy human individuals. As for the study in general: The donors, a couple of women and three men, were aged 18 to 49. Per-donor plates numbered three CD4 naive, three CD4 memory, two CD8 naive and one CD8 memory.

V was trimmed by 5 bases and J by 5 bases, leaving 9 bases between them. Germline V gene lookup returns CDR1 DFQATT and CDR2 SNEGSKA (reference sequence). This CDR3 has 11 amino acids. Several immunoSEQ 96-well plates shared each subset's DNA, each plate a replicate. Libraries were prepared by immunoSEQ multiplex PCR; TCRdb keeps only in-frame clonotypes and omits some of them. Of 1,500,000 or so clones listed, around 97% are singletons. Recent vaccinations or acute infections were absent in the healthy HIV-negative adult donors. The material sequenced was naive CD4+ T cells sorted from blood. Subset defined: CD45RA+ positively selected. The sequence was collected from a young man in good health. The chain joins TRBV20-1 to TRBJ1-1; D uncertain. The CDR3: CSAEKITEAFF. As DNA, the CDR3 is TGCAGTGCTGAAAAAATTACTGAAGCTTTCTTT.